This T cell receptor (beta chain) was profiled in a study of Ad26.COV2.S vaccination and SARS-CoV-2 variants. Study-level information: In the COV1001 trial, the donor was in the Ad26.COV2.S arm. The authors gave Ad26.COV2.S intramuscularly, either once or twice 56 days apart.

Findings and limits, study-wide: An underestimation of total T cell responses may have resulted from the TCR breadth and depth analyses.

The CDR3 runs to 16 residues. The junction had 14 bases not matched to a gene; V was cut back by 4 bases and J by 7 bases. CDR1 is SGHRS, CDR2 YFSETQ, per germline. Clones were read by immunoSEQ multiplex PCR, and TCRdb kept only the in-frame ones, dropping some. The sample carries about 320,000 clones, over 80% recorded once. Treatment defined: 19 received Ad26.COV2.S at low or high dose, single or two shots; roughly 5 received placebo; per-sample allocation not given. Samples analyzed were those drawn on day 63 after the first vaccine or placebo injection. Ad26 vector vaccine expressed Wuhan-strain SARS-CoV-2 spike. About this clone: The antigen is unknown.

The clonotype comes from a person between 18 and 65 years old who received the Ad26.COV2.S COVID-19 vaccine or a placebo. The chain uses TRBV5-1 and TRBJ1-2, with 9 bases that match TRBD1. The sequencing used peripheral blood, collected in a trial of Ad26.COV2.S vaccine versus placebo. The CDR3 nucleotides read TGCGCCAGCAGCAGCCGGGACAGGGCCCCCCTCGGTGGCTACACCTTC. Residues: CASSSRDRAPLGGYTF. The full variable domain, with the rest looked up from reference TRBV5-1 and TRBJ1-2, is KAGVTQTPRYLIKTRGQQVTLSCSPISGHRSVSWYQQTPGQGLQFLFEYFSETQRNKGNFPGRFSGRQFSNSRSEMNVSTLELGDSALYLCASSSRDRAPLGGYTFGSGTRLTVV.